The 27 T cell receptor beta chains listed next were all sequenced from one sample in a study of early T cells in non-severe SARS-CoV-2 infection. A single record per CDR3 protein comes from TCRdb applying MiXCR to the 5' RACE reads. The top ten hold 16% of the sample, which has some 64,000 distinct CDR3 sequences, around 20% seen once. The sample here was whole blood, taken at baseline. The receptor set was obtained from an adult who was a healthcare worker with PCR-confirmed SARS-CoV-2 infection or an uninfected control (not recorded which).

The V and J genes are TRBV10-2 and TRBJ1-1; a possible D gene is TRBD1 (6 bases). The CDR3 is made up of 14 amino acids. V shed 10 bases and J shed 4 bases, with 19 bases lying between them. The V gene's germline CDR1 is WSHSY and CDR2 SAAADI. The CDR3 protein is CATQGREMGTEAFF. The CDR3 DNA sequence: TGCGCCACCCAGGGGAGGGAAATGGGCACTGAAGCTTTCTTT.

This rearrangement joins TRBV12-3 or TRBV12-4 to TRBJ2-6; a possible D gene is TRBD2 (6 bases). The CDR3 loop spans 14 amino acids. V lost 10 bases and J 2 bases, leaving 12 bases between the germline ends. The CDR3 reads CATGRSTGANVLTF. In nucleotides, the CDR3 is TGTGCCACAGGGAGGTCCACTGGGGCCAACGTCCTGACTTTC.

The sample holds a few counts of this clonotype. This chain uses TRBV5-1 with TRBJ2-7; 7 nucleotides match TRBD1. Germline CDR1 is SGHRS and CDR2 is YFSETQ. V shed 3 bases and J 2 bases; nucleotides not matched to a gene: 5. This CDR3 has 14 amino acids. The CDR3 coding sequence is TGCGCCAGCAGCTCGGGACAGCTGACCTACGAGCAGTACTTC. Its protein product is CASSSGQLTYEQYF.

The rearrangement links TRBV5-1 to TRBJ2-3; D is unclear. The V and J ends lost 1 base and 0 bases respectively, with 9 bases between them. This CDR3 comprises 15 residues. In germline, CDR1 is SGHRS, CDR2 YFSETQ. Here the CDR3 DNA reads TGCGCCAGCAGCTTGACGTATGGGAGCACAGATACGCAGTATTTT. This codes for CASSLTYGSTDTQYF. Full variable domain (outside the CDR3, taken from reference TRBV5-1 and TRBJ2-3): KAGVTQTPRYLIKTRGQQVTLSCSPISGHRSVSWYQQTPGQGLQFLFEYFSETQRNKGNFPGRFSGRQFSNSRSEMNVSTLELGDSALYLCASSLTYGSTDTQYFGPGTRLTVL.

The sample holds a few counts of this clonotype. This chain links TRBV12-3 or TRBV12-4 with TRBJ1-1, with a possible D match to TRBD1 (5 bases). The V end lost 3 bases, the J end lost 6 bases, and 14 bases lay between the germline ends. This CDR3 region has 14 residues. The DNA of the CDR3 is TGTGCCAGCAGTTTTCAGGAGGGACTGGCTGAAGCTTTCTTT. This gives the protein CASSFQEGLAEAFF.

V usage is TRBV10-3 and J usage is TRBJ1-5; D uncertain. Germline CDR1 is ENHRY and CDR2 is SYGVKD. The CDR3 covers 13 residues. V was pared by 10 bases and J by 0 bases, with 10 bases between. CDR3 loop: CATTGNSNQPQHF. In nucleotides, the CDR3 is TGTGCCACAACGGGGAATAGCAATCAGCCCCAGCATTTT.

This clonotype has more than one count but fewer than ten. This rearrangement joins TRBV2 to TRBJ2-1; D unclear. From germline, CDR1 is SNHLY and CDR2 FYNNEI. Trimming took 2 bases from V and 10 from J, leaving 6 bases between them. This CDR3 contains 11 residues. CDR3: CASSEQLEQFF. The CDR3 nucleotides read TGTGCCAGCAGTGAACAGCTCGAGCAGTTCTTC.

The chain employs TRBV2 and TRBJ2-5; D is possibly TRBD2 (6 bases). V gave up 8 bases and J gave up 2 bases, with 18 bases separating them. CDR1 and CDR2 (germline): SNHLY, FYNNEI. The CDR3 is 15 residues long. The CDR3 here is CASGLGLLQQETQYF. The CDR3, as DNA: TGTGCCAGCGGGTTGGGACTGCTCCAACAAGAGACCCAGTACTTC.

This sequence joins TRBV29-1 and TRBJ1-1; 7 bases match TRBD1. With V trimmed by 8 bases and J by 1 base, 10 bases remained unmatched. Germline loops: CDR1 SQVTM, CDR2 ANQGSEA. There are 14 residues in the CDR3. The CDR3 reads CSSLQGTANTEAFF. In DNA form, the CDR3 reads TGCAGCTCATTGCAAGGGACAGCGAACACTGAAGCTTTCTTT.

The chain joins TRBV6-5 to TRBJ1-2; D is unresolved. The CDR3 consists of 13 residues. The germline V gene encodes CDR1 MNHEY and CDR2 SVGAGI. V lost 0 bases and J lost 6, with 8 bases in between. CDR3 amino acids: CASSYSTGNGYTF. The DNA for the CDR3 is TGTGCCAGCAGTTACTCGACGGGGAATGGCTACACCTTC.

V is TRBV2 and J is TRBJ1-1; no clear D. Trimming took 3 bases from V and 6 from J, leaving 5 bases between them. This CDR3 is built from 11 residues. Looked up from germline, CDR1 is SNHLY and CDR2 is FYNNEI. This chain's CDR3 is CASSESAEAFF. As DNA, the CDR3 is TGTGCCAGCAGTGAGTCGGCTGAAGCTTTCTTT.

This clonotype occurred a few times. This chain joins TRBV19 and TRBJ2-6; D call uncertain. This CDR3 is built from 16 residues. V was trimmed by 2 bases and J by 0 bases, leaving 8 bases between them. The germline V gene encodes CDR1 LNHDA and CDR2 SQIVND (reference sequence). The CDR3 loop reads CASSIRAFSGANVLTF. The CDR3 coding sequence is TGTGCCAGTAGTATAAGGGCATTCTCTGGGGCCAACGTCCTGACTTTC. Filled out from reference TRBV19 and TRBJ2-6, the complete variable domain reads DGGITQSPKYLFRKEGQNVTLSCEQNLNHDAMYWYRQDPGQGLRLIYYSQIVNDFQKGDIAEGYSVSREKKESFPLTVTSAQKNPTAFYLCASSIRAFSGANVLTFGAGSRLTVL.

The J gene is TRBJ1-3, the V gene TRBV11-2; D not certain. Germline CDR1 is SGHAT and CDR2 is FQNNGV. The V gene lost 2 bases and the J gene lost 0 bases, with 14 bases spanning the gap. The CDR3 runs 17 residues. DNA for the CDR3: TGTGCCAGCAGCTTATTGGCACGTCCAAACTCTGGAAACACCATATATTTT. Amino acid sequence: CASSLLARPNSGNTIYF.

J is TRBJ1-1 and V is TRBV30; D is uncertain. V was cut by 0 bases and J by 9 bases, with 8 bases left in between. The CDR3 is made up of 11 amino acids. Germline loops: CDR1 GTSNPN, CDR2 SVGIG (reference sequence). CDR3 in DNA: TGTGCCTGGAGTGTAGTGGATAAAGCTTTCTTT. Its translation: CAWSVVDKAFF.

This clonotype is medium-sized (0.01 to 0.1%). V gene TRBV7-2 combines with J gene TRBJ2-3; D assignment may be TRBD1 or TRBD2 (6 bases each). The germline V gene has CDR1 SGHTA and CDR2 FQGNSA. The CDR3 length is 16 residues. The V and J ends lost 5 bases and 2 bases respectively, with 17 bases between them. The CDR3 DNA reads as TGTGCCAGCAGCCTTGAGGAGGGGGGCGTCACAGATACGCAGTATTTT. Translation: CASSLEEGGVTDTQYF.

This clonotype has a handful of counts. This rearrangement joins TRBV14 to TRBJ2-2; D not resolved. Germline CDR1 reads SGHDN; CDR2 reads FVKESK. The CDR3 has 14 amino acids. Trimming stripped 3 bases from V and 0 bases from J, with 5 bases between. CDR3 nucleotide sequence: TGTGCCAGCAGCCAGTACGCGAACACCGGGGAGCTGTTTTTT. As protein: CASSQYANTGELFF.

V and J are TRBV4-1 and TRBJ2-3; 12 nucleotides match TRBD2. The length of the CDR3 is 16 residues. The V gene end was trimmed by 4 bases and the J gene end by 1 base; junction bases not matched to a gene: 3. Germline V gene lookup returns CDR1 MGHRA and CDR2 YSYEKL. CDR3 region: CASSLSSGGGTDTQYF. The CDR3 bases are TGCGCCAGCAGCCTGTCTAGCGGGGGGGGCACAGATACGCAGTATTTT.

The genes are TRBV6-5 and TRBJ1-1; 8 bases map to TRBD1. The V gene's germline CDR1 is MNHEY and CDR2 SVGAGI. Trimming took 4 bases from V and 0 from J; bases not matched to a gene: 4. There are 15 residues in the CDR3. The CDR3 DNA follows: TGTGCCAGCAGTTTAGGACAGGGTTTGAACACTGAAGCTTTCTTT. It encodes CASSLGQGLNTEAFF.

The genes are TRBV29-1 and TRBJ1-4; a possible D gene is TRBD1 (6 bases). Germline V gene data show CDR1 as SQVTM and CDR2 as ANQGSEA. This CDR3 contains 14 residues. V gave up 6 bases and J gave up 4 bases, with 15 bases separating them. The CDR3 here is CSVNRQAFNEKLFF. The CDR3 DNA reads as TGCAGCGTAAATAGACAGGCGTTTAATGAAAAACTGTTTTTT.

In its sample, this clonotype was seen many times. The chain couples TRBV4-2 to TRBJ2-1; D ambiguous. Germline V CDR1 and CDR2: LGHNA, YNFKEQ. This CDR3 is 16 amino acids long. Trimming cost V 0 bases and J 8 bases, with 17 bases left between them. The CDR3 protein is CASSQETPMMGYEQFF. CDR3 sequence (DNA): TGTGCCAGCAGCCAAGAAACCCCAATGATGGGTTATGAGCAGTTCTTC.

In the case of this clonotype: This clone may be a read error of a much larger clone one base away. The chain combines TRBV12-3 or TRBV12-4 with TRBJ2-5; D ambiguous. The CDR3 extends over 13 amino acids. V was trimmed by 0 bases and J by 9 bases, leaving 11 bases between them. The CDR3 nucleotides are TGTGCCAGCAGTTTAGCCCCCGTAGGGTCCCAGTACTTC. This encodes CASSLAPVGSQYF.

V is TRBV19 and J is TRBJ2-5; 8 bases fit TRBD2. The CDR3 is made up of 14 amino acids. Trimming took 6 bases from V and 4 from J; bases not matched to a gene: 7. CDR1 LNHDA and CDR2 SQIVND come from the germline V gene (reference sequence). In DNA form, the CDR3 reads TGTGCCAGTAGGACCACTAGCGGCGGAGAGACCCAGTACTTC. Its protein is CASRTTSGGETQYF.

This clonotype has at least ten counts. The rearrangement links TRBV21-1 to TRBJ2-5; TRBD1, as called in the table, went unchecked against the DNA. TRBV21-1 is a pseudogene. The CDR3 consists of 16 residues. The chain's CDR3 is CASSKGPGHFQETQYF. DNA for the CDR3: TGTGCCAGCAGCAAAGGCCCGGGACACTTCCAAGAGACCCAGTACTTC.

The chain employs TRBV5-1 and TRBJ1-4; D unclear. Germline CDR1 reads SGHRS; CDR2 reads YFSETQ. V lost 5 bases and J lost 4, with 9 bases in between. The CDR3 runs to 13 residues. In DNA, the CDR3 is TGCGCCAGCAGGGATGAGGATAATGAAAAACTGTTTTTT. This sequence encodes CASRDEDNEKLFF.

This clonotype was seen only a few times. The chain carries TRBV29-1 and TRBJ1-1; D is unresolved. This CDR3 is built from 13 residues. Germline CDR1 and CDR2: SQVTM and ANQGSEA. The germline V and J ends were trimmed by 7 bases and 0 bases, with 12 bases remaining between them. This CDR3 is CSAMTRMNTEAFF. CDR3 nucleotide sequence: TGCAGCGCCATGACACGAATGAACACTGAAGCTTTCTTT. The whole variable domain, remainder taken from reference TRBV29-1 and TRBJ1-1, is SAVISQKPSRDICQRGTSLTIQCQVDSQVTMMFWYRQQPGQSLTLIATANQGSEATYESGFVIDKFPISRPNLTFSTLTVSNMSPEDSSIYLCSAMTRMNTEAFFGQGTRLTVV.

This clonotype was seen many times. The J gene is TRBJ1-2, the V gene TRBV9; 7 bases agree with TRBD1. In germline, CDR1 is SGDLS, CDR2 YYNGEE. The CDR3 totals 13 residues. J gave up 8 bases and V 0 bases, and 4 bases lay outside the gene matches. This CDR3 is CASSVGQGDGYTF. The CDR3 DNA sequence: TGTGCCAGCAGCGTAGGCCAGGGGGACGGCTACACCTTC.

A few counts support this clonotype. V usage is TRBV7-3 and J usage is TRBJ2-1, with 8 bases lining up with TRBD1. The CDR3 is 11 amino acids. Germline V CDR1 and CDR2: SGHTA, FQGTGA. V was pared by 9 bases and J by 10 bases, with 5 bases of the junction left unmatched. The CDR3 DNA reads TGTGCCAGGTCAGGGGGCTTGGAGCAGTTCTTC. This codes for CARSGGLEQFF.